This is a list of T cell receptor beta chains from one sample in a study of vaccination and CD4 T cells after COVID-19. These receptors have no identified antigens. TCRdb ran MiXCR on the PCR reads and lists one entry per CDR3 protein. The profile shows 15,000 to 20,000 distinct CDR3 sequences, roughly three fifths of them singletons. What was sequenced was CD4+ T cells from blood, cultured in vitro. These receptors came from a human donor who had recovered from COVID-19. Each CDR3 is given with its conserved first and last residue. The order of the fields is J gene, V gene, D gene, clone size, CDR3 protein, CDR3 DNA. D genes are given only for firm matches. Size is stated for part of the rows, as once, few or many counts, or as a class when the clone is expanded.

j_gene: TRBJ2-5; v_gene: TRBV6-5; d_gene: TRBD2; abundance: once; CDR3aa: CASSYSITSGRADETQYF; CDR3nt: TGTGCCAGCAGTTACTCGATCACTAGCGGGAGGGCCGACGAGACCCAGTACTTC
j_gene: TRBJ1-2; v_gene: TRBV12-3/TRBV12-4; d_gene: .; abundance: .; CDR3aa: CASSLVPDGIPHGYTF; CDR3nt: TGTGCCAGCAGTTTAGTCCCCGACGGAATACCTCATGGCTACACCTTC
j_gene: TRBJ2-1; v_gene: TRBV6-4; d_gene: .; abundance: .; CDR3aa: CASSEQDVPRGQFF; CDR3nt: TGTGCCAGCAGTGAACAGGACGTTCCTAGGGGGCAGTTCTTC
j_gene: TRBJ1-1; v_gene: TRBV20-1; d_gene: .; abundance: .; CDR3aa: CSARPVGGRMNTEAFF; CDR3nt: TGCAGTGCTAGGCCGGTCGGAGGGAGGATGAACACTGAAGCTTTCTTT
j_gene: TRBJ2-7; v_gene: TRBV28; d_gene: .; abundance: .; CDR3aa: CASARNYEQYF; CDR3nt: TGTGCCAGCGCTCGAAATTACGAGCAGTACTTC
j_gene: TRBJ1-1; v_gene: TRBV5-1; d_gene: TRBD1; abundance: .; CDR3aa: CASSSQGVNTEAFF; CDR3nt: TGCGCCAGCAGCTCTCAGGGGGTGAACACTGAAGCTTTCTTT
j_gene: TRBJ1-5; v_gene: TRBV11-2; d_gene: .; abundance: few; CDR3aa: CASSSGQDSVAARNQPQHF; CDR3nt: TGTGCCAGCAGCTCGGGCCAAGACAGCGTTGCGGCGAGAAATCAGCCCCAGCATTTT
j_gene: TRBJ2-1; v_gene: TRBV20-1; d_gene: TRBD2; abundance: once; CDR3aa: CSARMGGGSYNEQFF; CDR3nt: TGCAGTGCTAGAATGGGCGGGGGCTCCTACAATGAGCAGTTCTTC
j_gene: TRBJ2-7; v_gene: TRBV12-5; d_gene: .; abundance: .; CDR3aa: CASGLVATPRSSYEQYF; CDR3nt: TGTGCTAGTGGTTTGGTAGCCACCCCCAGGAGCTCCTACGAGCAGTACTTC
j_gene: TRBJ1-6; v_gene: TRBV19; d_gene: .; abundance: .; CDR3aa: CASSIDAGQPKALHF; CDR3nt: TGTGCCAGTAGTATAGACGCCGGACAGCCCAAAGCCCTCCACTTT